The T cell receptor beta chain described here comes from a study of cytomegalovirus exposure and HLA in healthy donors. Profiling relied on immunoSEQ multiplex PCR, and the TCRdb table lists in-frame clones only, not all of them. The table records about 360,000 clones, just over 85% of them present only once. Trimming removed 7 bases from V and 7 bases from J, with 16 bases in between. The CDR3 length is 14 residues. Germline values: CDR1 MNHEY, CDR2 SVGAGI. The sequencing input was PBMCs. This TCR was recovered from a woman aged 18-35 years in good health and CMV-seronegative. The chain couples TRBV6-5 to TRBJ2-2, with D possibly being TRBD1 (6 bases). This chain's CDR3 is CASIPTGVVGELFF. The CDR3 nucleotides read TGTGCCAGCATCCCGACAGGTGTGGTCGGGGAGCTGTTTTTT.